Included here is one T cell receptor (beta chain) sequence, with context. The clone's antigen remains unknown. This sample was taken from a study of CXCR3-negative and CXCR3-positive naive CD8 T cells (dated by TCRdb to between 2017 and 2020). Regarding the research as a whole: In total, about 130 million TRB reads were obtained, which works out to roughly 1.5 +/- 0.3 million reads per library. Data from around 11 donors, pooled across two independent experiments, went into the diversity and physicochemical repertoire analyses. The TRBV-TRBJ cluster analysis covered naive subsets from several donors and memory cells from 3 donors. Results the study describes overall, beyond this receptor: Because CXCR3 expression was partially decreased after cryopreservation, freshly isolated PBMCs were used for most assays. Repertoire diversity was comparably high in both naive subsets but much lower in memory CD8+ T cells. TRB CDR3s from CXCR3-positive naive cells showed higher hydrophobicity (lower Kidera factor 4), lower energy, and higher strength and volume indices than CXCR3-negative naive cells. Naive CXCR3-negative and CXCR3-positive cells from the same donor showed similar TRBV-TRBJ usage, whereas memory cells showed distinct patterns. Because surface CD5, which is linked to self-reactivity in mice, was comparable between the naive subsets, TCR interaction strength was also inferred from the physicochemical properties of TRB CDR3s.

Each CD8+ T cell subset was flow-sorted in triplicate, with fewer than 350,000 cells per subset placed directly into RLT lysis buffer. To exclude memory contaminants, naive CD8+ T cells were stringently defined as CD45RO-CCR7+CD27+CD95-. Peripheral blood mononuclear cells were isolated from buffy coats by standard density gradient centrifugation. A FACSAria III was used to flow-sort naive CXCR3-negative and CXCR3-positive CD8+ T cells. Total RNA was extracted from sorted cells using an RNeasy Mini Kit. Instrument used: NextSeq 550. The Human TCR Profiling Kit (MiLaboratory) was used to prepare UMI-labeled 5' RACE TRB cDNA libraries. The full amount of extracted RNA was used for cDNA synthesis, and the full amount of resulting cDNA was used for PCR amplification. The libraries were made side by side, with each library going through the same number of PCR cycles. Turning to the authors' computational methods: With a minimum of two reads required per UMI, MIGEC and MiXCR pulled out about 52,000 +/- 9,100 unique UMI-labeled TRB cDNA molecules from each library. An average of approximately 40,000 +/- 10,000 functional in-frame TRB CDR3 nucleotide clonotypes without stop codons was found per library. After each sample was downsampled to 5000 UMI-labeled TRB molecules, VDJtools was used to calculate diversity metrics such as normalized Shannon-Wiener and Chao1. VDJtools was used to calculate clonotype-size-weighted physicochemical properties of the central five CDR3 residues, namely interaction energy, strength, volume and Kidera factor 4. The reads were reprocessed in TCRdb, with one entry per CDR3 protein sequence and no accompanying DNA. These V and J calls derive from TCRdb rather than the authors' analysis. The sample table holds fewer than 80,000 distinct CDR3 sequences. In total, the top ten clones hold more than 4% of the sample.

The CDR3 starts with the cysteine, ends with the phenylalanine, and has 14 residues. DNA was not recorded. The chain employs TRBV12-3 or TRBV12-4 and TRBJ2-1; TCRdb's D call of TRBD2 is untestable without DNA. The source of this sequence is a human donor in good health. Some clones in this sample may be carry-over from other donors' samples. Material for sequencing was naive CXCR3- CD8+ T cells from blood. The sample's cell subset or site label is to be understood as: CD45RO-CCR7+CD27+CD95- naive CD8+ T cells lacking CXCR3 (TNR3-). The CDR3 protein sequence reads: CASSQRGFYNEQFF.